This T cell receptor beta chain was found in a study of pediatric ulcerative colitis. General study points: A couple of patients had blood samples with substantially reduced template counts.

As concerns this clone: Its target is unknown.

Germline V gene lookup returns CDR1 SGHVS and CDR2 FQNEAQ. This CDR3 is 14 amino acids long. Trimming took 5 bases from V and 0 from J, leaving 8 bases between them. The table came from immunoSEQ multiplex PCR; TCRdb's copy has only in-frame clones and leaves some out. The table records over 15,000 clones, less than 85% of them present only once. One to two pinch biopsies were taken from the rectum during colonoscopy. This clonotype originated in a boy aged 5-17 years with moderate ulcerative colitis. V usage is TRBV7-8 and J usage is TRBJ2-4; perhaps TRBD1 as D (6 bases). The source material was gut tissue. This chain's CDR3 is CASSPQGAKNIQYF. The CDR3 coding sequence is TGTGCCAGCAGCCCACAGGGAGCCAAAAACATTCAGTACTTC. Filled out from reference TRBV7-8 and TRBJ2-4, the complete variable domain reads GAGVSQSPRYKVAKRGQDVALRCDPISGHVSLFWYQQALGQGPEFLTYFQNEAQLDKSGLPSDRFFAERPEGSVSTLKIQRTQQEDSAVYLCASSPQGAKNIQYFGAGTRLSVL.